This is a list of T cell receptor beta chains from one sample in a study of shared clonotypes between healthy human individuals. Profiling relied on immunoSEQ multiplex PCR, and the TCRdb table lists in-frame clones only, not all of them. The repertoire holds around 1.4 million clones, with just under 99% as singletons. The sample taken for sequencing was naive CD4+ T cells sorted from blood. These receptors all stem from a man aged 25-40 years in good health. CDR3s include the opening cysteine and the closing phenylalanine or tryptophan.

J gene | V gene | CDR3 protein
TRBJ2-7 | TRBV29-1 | CSVLDRLLTYEQYF
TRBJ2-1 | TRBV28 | CASSQGGARNEQFF
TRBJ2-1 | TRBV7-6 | CASSRGTSGRNEQFF
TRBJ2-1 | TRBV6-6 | CASGQALGSYNEQFF
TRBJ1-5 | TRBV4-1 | CASSQGTGVRDPQHF
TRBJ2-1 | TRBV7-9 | CASSAGTGGSGEQFF
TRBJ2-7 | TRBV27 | CASSLGLEQYF
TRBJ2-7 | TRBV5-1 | CASSLGWTPQEIGGYEQYF
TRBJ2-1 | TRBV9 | CASSASSYNEQFF
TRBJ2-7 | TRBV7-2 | CASSLVGLAGGPGYEQYF
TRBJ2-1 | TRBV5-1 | CASSFSPGTSDNEQFF
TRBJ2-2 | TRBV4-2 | CASSQDRLPGGELFF
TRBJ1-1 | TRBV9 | CASSVGWGGRNTEAFF
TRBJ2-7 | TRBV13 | CASSPRTSGTSYEQYF
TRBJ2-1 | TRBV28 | CASSPSDGVHNEQFF
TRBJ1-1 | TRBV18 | CASSKIGQGGTEAFF
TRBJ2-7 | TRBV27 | CASSLRPAAAGLAYEQYF
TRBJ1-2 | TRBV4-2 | CASSQLDGSTGYGYTF
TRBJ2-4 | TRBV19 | CASSIGGLLRKNIQYF
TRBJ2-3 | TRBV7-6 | CASSLADTQYF
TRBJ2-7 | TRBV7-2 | CASSFPDIRSEQYF
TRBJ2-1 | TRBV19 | CASSIDRGSYNEQFF
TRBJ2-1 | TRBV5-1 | CASSPTAGSYNEQFF
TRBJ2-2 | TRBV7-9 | CASSLEGELFF
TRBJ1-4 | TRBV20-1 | CSAPRGGRLFF
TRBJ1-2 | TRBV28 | CASSLLSQGGYTF
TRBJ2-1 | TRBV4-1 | CASNTGVFYNEQFF
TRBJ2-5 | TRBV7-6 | CASSLGAVAGDRETQYF
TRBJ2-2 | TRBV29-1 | CSVEGLAGVTGELFF
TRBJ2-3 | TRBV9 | CASSERGAGVTDTQYF
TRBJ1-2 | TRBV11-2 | CASSLDIPGALYGYTF
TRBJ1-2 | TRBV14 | CASSPGANYGYTF
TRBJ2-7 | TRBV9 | CASSVGLLGEQYF
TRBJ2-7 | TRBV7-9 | CASSFSAGVDEQYF
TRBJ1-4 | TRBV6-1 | CASSEAGDGSEKLFF
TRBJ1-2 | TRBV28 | CASSPTIYGYTF
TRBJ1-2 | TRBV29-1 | CSAGGQGVGYTF
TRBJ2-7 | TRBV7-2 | CASRISDPYEQYF
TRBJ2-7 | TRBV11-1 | CASGGLDLHTYEQYF
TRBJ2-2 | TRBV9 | CASSVTSGIMGELFF
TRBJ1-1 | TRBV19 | CASSIQGMNTEAFF
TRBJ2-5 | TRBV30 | CAWSVGRRQETQYF